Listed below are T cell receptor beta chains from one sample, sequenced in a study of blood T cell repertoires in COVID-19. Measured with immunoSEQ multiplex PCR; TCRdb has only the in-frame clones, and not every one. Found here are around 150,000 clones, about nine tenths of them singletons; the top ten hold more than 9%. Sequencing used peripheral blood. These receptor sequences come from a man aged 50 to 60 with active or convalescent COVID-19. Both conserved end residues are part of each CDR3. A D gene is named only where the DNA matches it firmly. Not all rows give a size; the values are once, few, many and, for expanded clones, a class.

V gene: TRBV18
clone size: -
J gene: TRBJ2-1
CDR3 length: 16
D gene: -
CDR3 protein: CASSSGLMSSYNEQFF
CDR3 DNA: TGTGCCAGCTCATCGGGACTGATGAGCTCCTACAATGAGCAGTTCTTC

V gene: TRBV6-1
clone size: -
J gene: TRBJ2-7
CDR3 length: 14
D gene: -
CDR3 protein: CASSEDTGTYEQYF
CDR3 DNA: TGTGCCAGCAGTGAAGATACAGGGACCTACGAGCAGTACTTC

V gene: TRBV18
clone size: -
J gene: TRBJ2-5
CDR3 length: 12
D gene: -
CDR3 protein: CASSPLEETQYF
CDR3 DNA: TGTGCCAGCTCACCCCTCGAAGAGACCCAGTACTTC

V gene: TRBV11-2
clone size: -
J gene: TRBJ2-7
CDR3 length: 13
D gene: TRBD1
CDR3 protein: CASSTGGRYEQYF
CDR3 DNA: TGTGCCAGCAGCACAGGGGGCAGGTACGAGCAGTACTTC

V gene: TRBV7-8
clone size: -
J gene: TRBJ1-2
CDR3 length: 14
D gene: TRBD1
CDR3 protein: CASSRDRGHYGYTF
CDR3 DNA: TGTGCCAGCAGCCGAGACAGGGGGCACTATGGCTACACCTTC

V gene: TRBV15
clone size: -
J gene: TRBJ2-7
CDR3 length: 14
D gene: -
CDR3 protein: CATSRDHQRAEQYF
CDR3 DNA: TGTGCCACCAGCAGAGATCATCAGAGAGCGGAGCAGTACTTC

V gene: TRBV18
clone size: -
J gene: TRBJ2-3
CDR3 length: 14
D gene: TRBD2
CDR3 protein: CASSPGLAADTQYF
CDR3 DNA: TGTGCCAGCTCACCAGGACTAGCGGCAGATACGCAGTATTTT

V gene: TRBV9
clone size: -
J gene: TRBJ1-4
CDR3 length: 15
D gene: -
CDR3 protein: CASSGRGDGVEKLFF
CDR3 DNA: TGTGCCAGCAGCGGGAGGGGCGACGGTGTTGAAAAACTGTTTTTT

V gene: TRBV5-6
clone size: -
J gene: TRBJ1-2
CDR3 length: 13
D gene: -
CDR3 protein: CASSLGRDNGYTF
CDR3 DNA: TGTGCCAGCAGCTTGGGGAGGGATAATGGCTACACCTTC

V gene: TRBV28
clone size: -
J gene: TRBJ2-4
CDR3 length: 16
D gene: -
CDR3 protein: CASSLSGSQAKNIQYF
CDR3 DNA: TGTGCCAGCAGTTTATCAGGATCACAAGCCAAAAACATTCAGTACTTC

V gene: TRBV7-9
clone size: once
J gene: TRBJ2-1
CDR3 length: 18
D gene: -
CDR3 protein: CASPLGLAEGDSYNEQFF
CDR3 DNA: TGTGCCAGCCCCTTGGGGCTAGCGGAGGGGGACTCCTACAATGAGCAGTTCTTC

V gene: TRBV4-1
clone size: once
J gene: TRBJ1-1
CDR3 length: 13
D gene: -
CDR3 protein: CASSQGRRTEAFF
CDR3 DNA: TGCGCCAGCAGCCAAGGGCGGAGGACTGAAGCTTTCTTT

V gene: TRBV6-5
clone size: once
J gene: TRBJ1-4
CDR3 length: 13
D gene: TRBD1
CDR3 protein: CASRSGGEEKLFF
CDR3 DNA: TGTGCCTCCCGCTCAGGGGGCGAGGAAAAACTGTTTTTT

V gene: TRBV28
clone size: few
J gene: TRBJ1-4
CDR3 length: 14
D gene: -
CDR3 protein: CASSLPGALEKLFF
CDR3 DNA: TGTGCCAGCAGTTTACCAGGGGCACTTGAAAAACTGTTTTTT

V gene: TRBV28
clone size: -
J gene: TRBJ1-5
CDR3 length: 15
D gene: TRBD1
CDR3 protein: CASQDQNRGRQPQHF
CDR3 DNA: TGTGCCAGCCAGGACCAAAACAGGGGGCGACAGCCCCAGCATTTT

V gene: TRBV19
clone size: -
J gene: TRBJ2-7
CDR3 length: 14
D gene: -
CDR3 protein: CASSIGLSSREQYF
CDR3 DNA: TGTGCCAGTAGTATAGGACTTTCGTCGAGGGAGCAGTACTTC

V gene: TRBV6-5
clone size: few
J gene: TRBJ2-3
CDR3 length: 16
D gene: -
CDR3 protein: CASSYSLRGAADTQYF
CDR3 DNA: TGTGCCAGCAGTTACTCTCTCAGGGGCGCGGCAGATACGCAGTATTTT

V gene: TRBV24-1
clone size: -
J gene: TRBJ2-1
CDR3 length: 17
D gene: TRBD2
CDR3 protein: CATSDPQRTSGRNEQFF
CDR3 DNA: TGTGCCACCAGTGACCCCCAACGGACTAGCGGACGCAATGAGCAGTTCTTC

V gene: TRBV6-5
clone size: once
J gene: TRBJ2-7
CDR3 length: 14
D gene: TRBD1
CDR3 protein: CASSYADRVFEQYF
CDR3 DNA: TGTGCCAGCAGTTACGCTGACAGGGTCTTTGAGCAGTACTTC

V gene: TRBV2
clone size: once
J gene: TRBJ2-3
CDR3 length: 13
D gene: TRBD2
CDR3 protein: CASSLAGGGYQYF
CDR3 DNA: TGTGCCAGCAGTCTAGCGGGAGGGGGATACCAGTATTTT

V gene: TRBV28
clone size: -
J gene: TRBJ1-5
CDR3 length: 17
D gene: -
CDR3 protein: CASSATWGVDSNQPQHF
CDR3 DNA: TGTGCCAGCAGTGCTACCTGGGGGGTTGATAGCAATCAGCCCCAGCATTTT

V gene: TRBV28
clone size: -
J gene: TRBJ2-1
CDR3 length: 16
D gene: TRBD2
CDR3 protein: CASSRLAGGRRGEQFF
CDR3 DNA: TGTGCCAGCAGTCGCCTAGCGGGAGGGCGGCGCGGTGAGCAGTTCTTC

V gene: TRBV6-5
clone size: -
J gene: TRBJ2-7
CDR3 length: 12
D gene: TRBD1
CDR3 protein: CASSSDRAEQYF
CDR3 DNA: TGTGCCAGCAGTTCGGACAGGGCCGAGCAGTACTTC